This record looks at one T cell receptor beta chain sequence and its context. The sample belongs to a study of cytomegalovirus exposure and HLA in healthy donors. Per germline, CDR1 LGHNA and CDR2 YSLEER. The V end lost 0 bases, the J end lost 12 bases, and 15 bases lay between the germline ends. This CDR3 region has 14 residues. The PCR employed 60 Vbeta primers together with 13 Jbeta primers. The method was immunoSEQ multiplex PCR; TCRdb's version includes in-frame clones alone and lacks a portion of them. The data contain around 150,000 clones, 72% of them singletons. This clonotype originated in a man aged 50 to 60 in good health and CMV-seropositive. The rearrangement links TRBV4-3 to TRBJ2-1; tentatively, D is TRBD2 (7 bases). Sequencing was performed on PBMCs. Here the CDR3 DNA reads TGCGCCAGCAGCCAAGACATGCGGGGGACAAGGCAGTTCTTC. Encoded protein: CASSQDMRGTRQFF.